Below are 5 T cell receptor beta chains sequenced from a single sample in a study of shared clonotypes between healthy human individuals. The repertoire was sequenced with immunoSEQ multiplex PCR; TCRdb's copy has only in-frame clones and lacks some. Of more than 1,200,000 clones detected, around 98.5% appear once; the ten largest clones hold approximately 0.38%. Material: naive CD4+ T cells sorted from blood. Subset meaning: CD45RA+ positively selected. Source of these receptors: a man aged 30-40 years in good health.

The chain has TRBV4-1 and TRBJ2-1; 8 positions agree with TRBD1. Germline V gene data show CDR1 as MGHRA and CDR2 as YSYEKL. V dropped 3 bases and J dropped 6; count of bases not matched to a gene: 13. The CDR3 loop spans 17 amino acids. CDR3 nucleotides: TGCGCCAGCAGCCACGATGTTCCGGGACAGGTTGTCAATGAGCAGTTCTTC. The encoded protein is CASSHDVPGQVVNEQFF.

This chain links TRBV5-6 with TRBJ2-5, with D tentatively TRBD1 (6 bases). The V end was cut by 4 bases, the J end by 0 bases, with 19 bases between. The germline V gene has CDR1 SGHDT and CDR2 YYEEEE. The CDR3 is 17 amino acids. Here the CDR3 DNA reads TGTGCCAGCAGCCAGAGACAGGATTTAGCAAACCAAGAGACCCAGTACTTC. Translating it yields CASSQRQDLANQETQYF.

This rearrangement joins TRBV15 to TRBJ2-7; 8 bases agree with TRBD1. The CDR3 is made up of 13 amino acids. V trimming: 7 bases; J trimming: 5 bases; junction bases outside the gene matches: 7. The germline CDR1 and CDR2 sequences are LNHNV and YYDKDF (reference sequence). The CDR3: CATTLRTGNEQYF. CDR3 coding DNA: TGTGCCACCACCCTCAGGACAGGGAACGAGCAGTACTTC.

The gene calls are TRBV20-1 and TRBJ2-5; the D is unclear. CDR1 and CDR2 (germline): DFQATT, SNEGSKA (reference sequence). V was clipped by 6 bases and J by 5 bases, with 4 bases between them. The CDR3 is made up of 9 amino acids. This CDR3 reads CSAYETQYF. In DNA, the CDR3 is TGCAGTGCCTATGAGACCCAGTACTTC.

The chain couples TRBV4-3 to TRBJ1-5; D unclear. CDR3 length: 17 residues. Germline CDR1 is LGHNA and CDR2 is YSLEER. Deletions cut 1 base from V and 5 bases from J, with 18 bases between. The CDR3 DNA is TGCGCCAGCAGCCAAGCTCCCGCAGGTCTAGGGTATCAGCCCCAGCATTTT. Residues: CASSQAPAGLGYQPQHF.